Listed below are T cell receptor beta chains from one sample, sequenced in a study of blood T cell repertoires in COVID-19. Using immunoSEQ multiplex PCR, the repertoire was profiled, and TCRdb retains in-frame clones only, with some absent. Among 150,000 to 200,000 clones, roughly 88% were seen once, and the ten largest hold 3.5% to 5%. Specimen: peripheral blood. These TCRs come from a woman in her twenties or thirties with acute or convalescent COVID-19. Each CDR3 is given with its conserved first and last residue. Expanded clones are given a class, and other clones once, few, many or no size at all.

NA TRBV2 CASRGYNEQFF
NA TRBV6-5 CASSTPGTYEAFF
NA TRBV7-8 CASSLVSSTEAFF
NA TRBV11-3 CASSMTVLTNEKLFF
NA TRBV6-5 CASSSGTKNTGELFF
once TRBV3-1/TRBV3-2 CASSQTTSGSTGELFF
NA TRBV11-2 CASSLARVGTQYF
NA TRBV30 CAWRTGGSYGYTF
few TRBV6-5 CASSWGEHIQYF
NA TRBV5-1 CASSLATYPPPYEQYF
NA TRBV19 CASSTTREAFF
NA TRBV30 CAWMGLGGADTQYF
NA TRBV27 CASSLERPGNEQYF
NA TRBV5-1 CASSPGLERSNEQFF
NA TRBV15 CATSSTEVYGYTF
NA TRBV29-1 CSVGGSLDFF
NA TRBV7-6 CASSSGVFYEQYF
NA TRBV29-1 CSVEPVDRPYEQYF
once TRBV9 CASSVVVGGSYNEQFF
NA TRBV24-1 CATSDRGLRNQPQHF
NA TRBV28 CASASGTEAFF
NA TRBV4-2 CASSQDQVNQPQHF
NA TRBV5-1 CASSLVPDSTDTQYF
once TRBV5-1 CASSLRTGRHGYTF
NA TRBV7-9 CASSPPTGSGNTIYF
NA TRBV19 CASSIDSKLYNEQFF
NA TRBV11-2 CASSLSSNYGQPKETQYF
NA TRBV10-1 CASSAGTSFNEQFF
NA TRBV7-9 CASSLEGMGPYEQYF
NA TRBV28 CASSPPSGGRNTEAFF
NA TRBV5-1 CASSLGGPGNTIYF
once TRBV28 CAAAEDPNYGYTF
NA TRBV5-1 CASSSSWGDANYGYTF
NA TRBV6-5 CASSRSRLNTQYF
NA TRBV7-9 CASSGEPPDTQYF